The clone carrying this T cell receptor beta chain was observed many times. V dropped 6 bases and J dropped 4; count of bases not matched to a gene: 6. The CDR3 is made up of 13 amino acids. Germline loops: CDR1 DFQATT, CDR2 SNEGSKA (reference sequence). The sample originates from a study of early T cells in non-severe SARS-CoV-2 infection. TCRdb re-called the 5' RACE reads through MiXCR, storing one row per CDR3 protein. This sample has 100,000 or so distinct CDR3 sequences, with approximately 14% found just once. Material for sequencing was whole blood. This sequence was found in an adult who was a healthcare worker with PCR-confirmed SARS-CoV-2 infection or an uninfected control (not recorded which). The gene calls are TRBV20-1 and TRBJ2-7, with 10 bases that match TRBD2. The chain's CDR3 is CSASGTSEYEQYF. In nucleotides, the CDR3 is TGCAGTGCCTCCGGGACTAGCGAATACGAGCAGTACTTC.